This TCR beta chain was recovered during a study of post-analysis software for immune sequencing data. General study points: Compared with controls, patients had more of roughly five TRBV segments, including TRBV5-6, TRBV5-1 and TRBV20-1.

CDR1 and CDR2 (germline): MNHEY, SVGAGI. This CDR3 has 13 residues. Unique molecular identifiers had been added to the TCR beta cDNA libraries. TCRdb re-analysed the PCR reads in MiXCR, keeping a single row per CDR3 protein. The sample holds fewer than 850,000 distinct CDR3 sequences, approximately 30% seen once. Note on this clonotype: Its antigen is undetermined. Germline is not matched at one junction end, which may reflect a read error.

This TCR came from a girl aged 5 to 17 with multiple sclerosis. Sequencing was done on a sample of blood. The V call is TRBV6-5, the J call TRBJ1-1; D gene ambiguous. The CDR3 region has the DNA TGTGCCAACAGTGGGGTTTCGGGCACTGAAGCTTTCTTT. This encodes CANSGVSGTEAFF.